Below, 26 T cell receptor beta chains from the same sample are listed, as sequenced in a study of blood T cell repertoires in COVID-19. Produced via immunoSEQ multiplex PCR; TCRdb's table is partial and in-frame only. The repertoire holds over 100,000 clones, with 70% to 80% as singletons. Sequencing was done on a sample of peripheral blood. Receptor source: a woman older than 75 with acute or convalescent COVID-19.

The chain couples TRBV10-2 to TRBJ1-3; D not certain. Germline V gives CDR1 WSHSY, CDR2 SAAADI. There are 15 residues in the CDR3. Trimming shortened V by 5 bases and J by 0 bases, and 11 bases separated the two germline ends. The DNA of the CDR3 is TGCGCCAGCAGTTATACACCTCACTCTGGAAACACCATATATTTT. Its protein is CASSYTPHSGNTIYF.

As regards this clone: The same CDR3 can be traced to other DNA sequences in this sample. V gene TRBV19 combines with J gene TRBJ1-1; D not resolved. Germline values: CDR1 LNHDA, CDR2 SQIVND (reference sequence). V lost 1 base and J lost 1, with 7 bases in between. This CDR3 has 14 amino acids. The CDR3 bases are TGTGCCAGTAGTATAGGCCCCAGGAACACTGAAGCTTTCTTT. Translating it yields CASSIGPRNTEAFF.

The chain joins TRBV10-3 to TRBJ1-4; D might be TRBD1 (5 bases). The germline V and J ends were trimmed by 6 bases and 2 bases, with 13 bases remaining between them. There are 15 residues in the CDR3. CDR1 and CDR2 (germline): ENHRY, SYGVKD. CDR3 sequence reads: CAISAEAGTNEKLFF. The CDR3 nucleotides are TGTGCCATCAGCGCTGAGGCAGGGACTAATGAAAAACTGTTTTTT.

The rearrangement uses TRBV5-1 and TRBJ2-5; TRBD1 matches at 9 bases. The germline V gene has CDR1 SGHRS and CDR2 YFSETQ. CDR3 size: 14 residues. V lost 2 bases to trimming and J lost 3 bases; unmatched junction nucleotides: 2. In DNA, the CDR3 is TGCGCCAGCAGCTTTACAGGGGGCGAAGAGACCCAGTACTTC. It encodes CASSFTGGEETQYF.

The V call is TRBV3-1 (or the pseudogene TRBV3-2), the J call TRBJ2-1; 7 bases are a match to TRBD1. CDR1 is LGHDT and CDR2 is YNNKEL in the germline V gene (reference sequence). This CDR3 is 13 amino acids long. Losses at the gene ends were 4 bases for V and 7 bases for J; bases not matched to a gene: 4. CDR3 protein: CASSRLQGNEQFF. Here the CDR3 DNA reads TGTGCCAGCAGCCGACTACAGGGGAATGAGCAGTTCTTC.

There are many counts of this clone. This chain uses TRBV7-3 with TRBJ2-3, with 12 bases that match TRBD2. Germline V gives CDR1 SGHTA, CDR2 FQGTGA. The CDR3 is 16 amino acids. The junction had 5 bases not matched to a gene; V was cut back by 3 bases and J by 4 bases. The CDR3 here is CASSLKTSGGPDTQYF. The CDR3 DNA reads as TGTGCCAGCAGCTTGAAGACTAGCGGGGGCCCAGATACGCAGTATTTT.

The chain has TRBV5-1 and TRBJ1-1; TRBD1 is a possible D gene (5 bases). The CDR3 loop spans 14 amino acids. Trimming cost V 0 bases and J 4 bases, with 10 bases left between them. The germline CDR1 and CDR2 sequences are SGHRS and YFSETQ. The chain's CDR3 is CASSLAGISTEAFF. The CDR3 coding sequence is TGCGCCAGCAGCTTGGCAGGGATTTCCACTGAAGCTTTCTTT.

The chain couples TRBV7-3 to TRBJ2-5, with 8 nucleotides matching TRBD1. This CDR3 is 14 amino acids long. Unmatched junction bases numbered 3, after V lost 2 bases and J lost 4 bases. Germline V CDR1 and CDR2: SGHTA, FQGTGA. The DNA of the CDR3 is TGTGCCAGCAGCTTAGCAGGACAGGGAGAGACCCAGTACTTC. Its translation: CASSLAGQGETQYF.

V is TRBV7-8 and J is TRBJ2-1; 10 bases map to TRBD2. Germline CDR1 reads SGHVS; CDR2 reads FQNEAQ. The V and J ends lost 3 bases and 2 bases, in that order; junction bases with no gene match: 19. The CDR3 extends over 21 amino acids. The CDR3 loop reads CASSFHWKASGRVPTYNEQFF. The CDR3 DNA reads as TGTGCCAGCAGCTTCCATTGGAAGGCTAGCGGGAGAGTCCCTACCTACAATGAGCAGTTCTTC.

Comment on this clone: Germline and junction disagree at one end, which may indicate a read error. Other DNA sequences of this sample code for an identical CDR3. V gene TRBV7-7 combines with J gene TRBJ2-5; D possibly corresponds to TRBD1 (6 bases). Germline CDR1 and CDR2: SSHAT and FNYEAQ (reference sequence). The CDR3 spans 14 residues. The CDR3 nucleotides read TGTGCTAGCAGCTTAGGTACAGGGCTAGAGACCCAGTACTTC. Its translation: CASSLGTGLETQYF.

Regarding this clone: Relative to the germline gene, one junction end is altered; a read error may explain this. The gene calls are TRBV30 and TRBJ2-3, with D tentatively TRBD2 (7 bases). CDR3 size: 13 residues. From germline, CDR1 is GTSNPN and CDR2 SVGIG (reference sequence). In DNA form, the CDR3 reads TGTGCCTGGAGAGGGGGGGGATCAGATATGCAGTATTTT. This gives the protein CAWRGGGSDMQYF.

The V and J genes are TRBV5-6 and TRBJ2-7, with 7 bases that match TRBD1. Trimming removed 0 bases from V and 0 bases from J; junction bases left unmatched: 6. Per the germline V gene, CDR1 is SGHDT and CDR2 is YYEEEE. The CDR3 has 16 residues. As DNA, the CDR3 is TGTGCCAGCAGCTTGGACAGGGGTCTCGCCTCCTACGAGCAGTACTTC. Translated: CASSLDRGLASYEQYF. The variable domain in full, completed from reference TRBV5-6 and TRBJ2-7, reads DAGVTQSPTHLIKTRGQQVTLRCSPKSGHDTVSWYQQALGQGPQFIFQYYEEEERQRGNFPDRFSGHQFPNYSSELNVNALLLGDSALYLCASSLDRGLASYEQYFGPGTRLTVT.

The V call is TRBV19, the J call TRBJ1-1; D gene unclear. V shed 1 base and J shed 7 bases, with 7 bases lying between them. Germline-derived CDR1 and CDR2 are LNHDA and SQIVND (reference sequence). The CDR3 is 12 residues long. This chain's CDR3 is CASSIVGGEAFF. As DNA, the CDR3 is TGTGCCAGTAGTATAGTCGGAGGTGAAGCTTTCTTT.

The CDR3 DNA reads as TGTGCCAGCAGTTATCTACGGTTCAACGATCAGCCCCAGCATTTT. Residues: CASSYLRFNDQPQHF. J is TRBJ1-5 and V is TRBV6-2 or TRBV6-3; D remains unclear. The germline gives CDR1 MNHEY, CDR2 SVGEGT. The CDR3 consists of 15 residues. V dropped 3 bases and J dropped 5 bases, with 14 bases sitting between them.

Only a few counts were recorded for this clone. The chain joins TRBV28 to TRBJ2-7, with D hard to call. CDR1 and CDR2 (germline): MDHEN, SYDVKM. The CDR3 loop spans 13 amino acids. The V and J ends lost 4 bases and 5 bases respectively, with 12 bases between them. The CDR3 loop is CASSSPIVHEQYF. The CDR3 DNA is TGTGCCAGCAGTTCCCCTATAGTTCACGAGCAGTACTTC.

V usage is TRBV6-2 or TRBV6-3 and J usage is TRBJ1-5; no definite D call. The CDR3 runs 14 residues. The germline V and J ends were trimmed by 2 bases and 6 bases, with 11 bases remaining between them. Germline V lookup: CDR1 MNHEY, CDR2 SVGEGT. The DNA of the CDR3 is TGTGCCAGCAGTTACGGGTACAGCGGTCAGCCCCAGCATTTT. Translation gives CASSYGYSGQPQHF.

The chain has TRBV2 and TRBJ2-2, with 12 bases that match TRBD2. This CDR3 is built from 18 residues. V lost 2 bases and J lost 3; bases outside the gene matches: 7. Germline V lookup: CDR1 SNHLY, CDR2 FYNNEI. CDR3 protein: CASSESPTSGGHTGELFF. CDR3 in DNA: TGTGCCAGCAGTGAAAGCCCGACTAGCGGGGGTCACACCGGGGAGCTGTTTTTT.

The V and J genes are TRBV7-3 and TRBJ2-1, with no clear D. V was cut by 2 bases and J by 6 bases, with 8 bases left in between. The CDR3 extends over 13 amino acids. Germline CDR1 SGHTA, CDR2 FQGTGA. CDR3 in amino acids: CASSLRFSNEQFF. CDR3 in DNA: TGTGCCAGCAGCTTACGGTTTTCCAATGAGCAGTTCTTC.

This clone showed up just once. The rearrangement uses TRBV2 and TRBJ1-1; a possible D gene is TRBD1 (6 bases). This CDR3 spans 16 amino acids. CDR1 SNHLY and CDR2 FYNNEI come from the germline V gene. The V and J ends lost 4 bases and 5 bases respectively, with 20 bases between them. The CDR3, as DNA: TGTGCCAGCAGTGTGTCGGGGGGCTTCGGGGGAACTGAAGCTTTCTTT. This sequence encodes CASSVSGGFGGTEAFF. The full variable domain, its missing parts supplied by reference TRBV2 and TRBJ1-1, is EPEVTQTPSHQVTQMGQEVILRCVPISNHLYFYWYRQILGQKVEFLVSFYNNEISEKSEIFDDQFSVERPDGSNFTLKIRSTKLEDSAMYFCASSVSGGFGGTEAFFGQGTRLTVV.

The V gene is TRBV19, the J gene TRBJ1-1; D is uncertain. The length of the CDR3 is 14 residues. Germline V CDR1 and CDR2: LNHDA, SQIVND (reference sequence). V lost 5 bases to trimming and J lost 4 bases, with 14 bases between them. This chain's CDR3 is CASSLGHPGTEAFF. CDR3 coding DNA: TGTGCCAGTAGTCTTGGCCACCCGGGCACTGAAGCTTTCTTT. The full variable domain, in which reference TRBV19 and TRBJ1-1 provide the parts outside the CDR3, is DGGITQSPKYLFRKEGQNVTLSCEQNLNHDAMYWYRQDPGQGLRLIYYSQIVNDFQKGDIAEGYSVSREKKESFPLTVTSAQKNPTAFYLCASSLGHPGTEAFFGQGTRLTVV.

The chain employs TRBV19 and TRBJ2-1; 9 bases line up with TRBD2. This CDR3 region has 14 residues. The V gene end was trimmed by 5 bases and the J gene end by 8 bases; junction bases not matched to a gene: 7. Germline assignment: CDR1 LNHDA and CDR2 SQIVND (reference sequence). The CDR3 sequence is CASSSAGGGYEQFF. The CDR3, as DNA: TGTGCCAGTAGTTCAGCGGGGGGCGGATATGAGCAGTTCTTC. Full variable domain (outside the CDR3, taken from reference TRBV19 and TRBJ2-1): DGGITQSPKYLFRKEGQNVTLSCEQNLNHDAMYWYRQDPGQGLRLIYYSQIVNDFQKGDIAEGYSVSREKKESFPLTVTSAQKNPTAFYLCASSSAGGGYEQFFGPGTRLTVL.

In nucleotides, the CDR3 is TGTGCCAGCAGTTACGCTGAAAACAATATGGATACGCAGTATTTT. It translates to CASSYAENNMDTQYF. The V and J genes are TRBV6-2 or TRBV6-3 and TRBJ2-3; D unclear. Germline V CDR1 and CDR2: MNHEY, SVGEGT. The CDR3 contains 15 residues. Deletions cut 2 bases from V and 6 bases from J, with 15 bases between.

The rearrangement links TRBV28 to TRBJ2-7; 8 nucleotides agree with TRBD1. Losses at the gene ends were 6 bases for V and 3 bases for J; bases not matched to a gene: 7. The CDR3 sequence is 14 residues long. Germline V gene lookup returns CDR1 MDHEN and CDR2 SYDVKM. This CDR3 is CASRYDRGGYEQYF. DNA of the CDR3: TGTGCCAGCAGGTACGACAGGGGAGGCTACGAGCAGTACTTC.

For the CDR3, the DNA is TGCAGTGCCCCCGACAGCCCGGCGGCTTTCTTT. Its protein product is CSAPDSPAAFF. This rearrangement joins TRBV20-1 to TRBJ1-1, with D perhaps TRBD1 (5 bases). The CDR3 runs to 11 residues. V lost 6 bases and J lost 11, with 16 bases in between. Germline CDR1 and CDR2: DFQATT and SNEGSKA (reference sequence).

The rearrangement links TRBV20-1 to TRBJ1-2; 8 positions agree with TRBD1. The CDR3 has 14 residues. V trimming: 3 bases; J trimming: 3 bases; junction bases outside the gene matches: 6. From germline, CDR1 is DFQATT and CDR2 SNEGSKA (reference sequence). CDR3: CSASRQGYDYGYTF. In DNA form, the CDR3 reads TGCAGTGCTAGTCGACAGGGGTATGACTATGGCTACACCTTC.

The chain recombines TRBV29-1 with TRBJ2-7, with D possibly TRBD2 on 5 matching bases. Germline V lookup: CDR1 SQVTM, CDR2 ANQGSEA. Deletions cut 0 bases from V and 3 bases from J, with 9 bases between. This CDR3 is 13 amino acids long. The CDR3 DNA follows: TGCAGCGTTGAAGAGTCAGGAGGCTACGAGCAGTACTTC. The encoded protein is CSVEESGGYEQYF.